Listed here is a single T cell receptor beta chain. No cognate antigen has been identified for it. Base qualities are missing; no much larger clone stands one base away. The method was the immunoSEQ multiplex PCR assay. The multiplex PCR relied on a mix of 60 forward primers for TCR Vbeta segments and 13 reverse primers for TCR Jbeta segments. Amplification of the CDR3 region of rearranged TCR beta genes was performed with a multiplex PCR assay on genomic DNA. On the Illumina HiSeq System, the amplified TCR beta libraries were sequenced as 87-base-pair reads. Turning to the authors' computational methods: A later analysis tallied 80 million to 95 million unique TCR beta chains across the 550 to 850 repertoires, and around 9.9 million of those chains were shared by two or more donors. Raw reads were error-corrected and collapsed into unique sequences with a nearest-neighbor algorithm that merged closely related sequences to remove PCR and sequencing errors. Alignment of CDR3 sequences to IMGT reference sequences was used to assign V, D and J gene segments. For a sequence to be retained, at least a six-nucleotide match to both a V gene segment and a J gene segment was required. Rearrangements were classified as productive when the CDR3 lacked stop codons and remained in frame with V and J, and all other rearrangements were classified as non-productive. CDR3 was defined according to IMGT convention as the region running from the second conserved V-encoded cysteine to the conserved J-encoded phenylalanine. In an earlier analysis of around 570 of the donors, sequences lacking an unambiguous match to a single V gene segment were excluded. In an earlier analysis of about 590 of the donors, a V segment was called functional when productive rearrangements were above 56.7%, and segregating when the standard deviation between donors exceeded 5%. To diagnose cytomegalovirus status from the catalog of TCR beta chain sequences, a statistical classification framework was built. In a later analysis, V and J genes were assigned by comparing TCR nucleotide sequences against IMGT/GENE-DB human TR gene sequences. A later analysis assigned CDR3 sequences and most-parsimonious VDJ recombination scenarios with the TCRdist pipeline. In a later analysis, every TCR beta chain was defined by the combination of its CDR3 amino acid sequence and its V-gene family, and reads without a unique V-gene family were dropped. In a later analysis, 450 to 600 highly shared, low-generation-probability nucleotide sequences were removed to address suspected cross-contamination and a sequencing artifact. In a later analysis, a clonal expansion index was calculated for each public chain from normalized within-repertoire ranks of inferred template counts. Generation probabilities in a later analysis came from a VDJ recombination model fitted to out-of-frame rearrangements, and those results were checked against IGoR. A later analysis scored TCR-TCR, TCR-HLA and TCR-CMV co-occurrence with hypergeometric tests, applying a repertoire-size bias correction to TCR pairs. To estimate false discovery rates, a later analysis permuted the HLA or CMV assignments 20 times. In a later analysis, co-occurring TCRs were grouped with DBSCAN, and TCRdist sequence similarity was added when clustering was performed within HLA-allele-positive subsets. Repertoires with fewer than 30,000 or more than 120,000 public chains, plus five repertoires with anomalous nucleotide sharing, were excluded from co-occurrence clustering. In its TCRdb copy, this immuneACCESS table keeps in-frame sequences only and misses some clones. Where compared with another copy, unresolved V genes explain less than half of these, and the others have no known cause. That table supplies the V and J calls and clone size; D and trimming were determined from the DNA. This sample lists some 120,000 clones; around two thirds were detected once. The leading ten clones occupy about 7.9% of the sample.

The CDR3 sequence holds 17 residues, the cysteine and phenylalanine included. Of the read, only the CDR3 DNA is kept; its 51 bases are in frame from base 1. Per the germline V gene, SGHNT is the CDR1 and YENEEA is the CDR2. The germline V end is reduced by 5 bases and the J end by 3 bases; junction bases left unmatched: 13. These data come from a study of cytomegalovirus exposure and HLA in healthy donors (dated 2017 in TCRdb). Some background on the complete study: An earlier analysis of several hundred of the donors reported more than 250 Gb of sequence data and 100 million to 130 million unique TCR beta sequences from roughly 180 million T cells. An early release that covered approximately 600 HLA-typed donors contained 300 to 350 gigabases of sequencing data and roughly 84 million unique TCR sequences. The genetic ancestry cluster associated with self-reported Caucasian donors included around four fifths of the 300 to 450 genotyped donors. The aim of the study was to test whether cataloging public T cell receptors could identify signatures of past pathogen exposure. The study used immunosequencing to profile the T cell repertoires of 666 subjects and linked those repertoires to cytomegalovirus serostatus. In addition to the first cohort of 650 to 750 subjects, a separate validation cohort of approximately 130 different subjects was used. To predict cytomegalovirus infection status, the study combined high-throughput TCR immunosequencing, statistical association of individual TCRs with disease status, and machine learning. To study patterns of TCR occurrence, a later analysis re-analyzed previously published TCR beta repertoires from 700 or so donors and added high-resolution HLA genotyping. The later analysis used no new phenotypic data to find candidate immune exposures, relying instead on TCR beta sequences and their occurrence across donors. An earlier analysis of around 580 of the donors used high-throughput TCR beta sequencing to judge whether each TCR beta V gene segment behaved as functional or pseudogenic. Alongside the repertoire data, information on donor age, sex, ethnicity and CMV serostatus was compiled. A later genetic analysis took genome-wide SNP genotypes for 398 of the 666 donors and used that subset as a discovery cohort. Every discovery cohort repertoire had been produced on one sequencing platform. Class I and class II HLA loci were covered by the typing at four-digit resolution. Typing coverage differed by locus: A, B, C, DRB1 and DQB1 were typed in about 629-640 donors, DQA1 in 522, DPA1 in 600 to 610, and DPB1 in 400 to 480. Roughly 5 DR-DQ haplotypes were treated as single units for association and clustering because of strong linkage in the cohort. Among 300 to 500 genotyped donors of the cohort, an average of around 240,000 unique TCR beta nucleotide sequences was sequenced per donor, of which approximately 18% were non-productive.

The cohort consisted of 600 or so healthy bone marrow donors. All cohort members were sampled while nominally healthy, although unrecorded immune exposures were likely present. The donor was CMV seropositive and was included in the group of 289 seropositive cohort members. A peripheral blood sample was provided by each donor, and peripheral blood mononuclear cells were used for TCR beta sequencing. The Qiagen DNeasy Blood Extraction Kit was used to extract genomic DNA from the blood cell samples. The full study reports these points: A later genetic analysis associated a missense DCLRE1C variant with V-gene and J-gene trimming of TCR beta chains, and an independent cohort replicated the association. Correlated functional status among segregating V segments might reflect linkage disequilibrium, but an unknown experimental factor could not be ruled out. Several of the top co-occurrence clusters appeared to be linked to parvovirus B19, influenza, CMV and Epstein-Barr virus, according to a later analysis. Most TCR sequences were seen in very few donors, while some public TCRs were found in many individuals. Sequencing depth was assumed to be roughly uniform across donors in the presence/absence analyses, though that assumption may not hold. Because counts were too low, more than 15 rarely observed V segments, including chromosome 9 orphons, were excluded from the earlier analysis of around 590 of the donors. A later analysis found that HLA-associated TCR beta chains were more clonally expanded and had lower generation probabilities than equally common non-associated chains. According to the authors, the approach could potentially be generalized to other disease states and immunological phenotypes. In a later analysis, TCR association rates were found to vary across HLA loci, with the most associated TCRs seen for DRB1 alleles and the fewest for HLA-C alleles. Immune exposure information for the cohort was limited to CMV serostatus. The classifier was reported to diagnose cytomegalovirus status with high specificity and sensitivity in both the original and validation cohorts. According to a later analysis, most CMV-associated TCR beta chains appeared to be HLA-restricted, and the HLA associations seemed to be driven largely by CMV exposure. When HLA alleles, especially DR and DQ, strongly co-occurred, TCR associations were difficult to assign to individual alleles. In this cohort, only TCR beta chains were sequenced, and detectable features were limited by the absence of alpha or paired-chain data. A cluster of highly shared sequence variants was judged likely to represent a technical artifact of the sequencing pipeline. Because HLA typing was unavailable for some donors at each locus, only the typed subset was used in association tests. In the study, approximately 150 TCR beta chains were listed as associated with cytomegalovirus. Broadly in line with IMGT annotations, most TCR beta V segments showed up in productive rearrangements about 87% or about 30% of the time in an earlier analysis of several hundred of the donors. A further reported finding was that TCR beta sequences accurately predicted the HLA-A and HLA-B alleles for most subjects in the first cohort. Compared with the approximately 600-donor mean, donors in an Asian-associated ancestry cluster had fewer N-insertions in productive TCRs, according to a later genetic analysis. Some IMGT-functional V segments, including TRBV6-2 and TRBV6-3, could not be distinguished by the 87-base-pair reads and were therefore excluded. At a false discovery rate of 0.05, a later analysis linked around 17,000 TCR beta sequences to specific HLA alleles. Three of the identified cytomegalovirus-associated TCR beta chains were confirmed in vitro to be specific for cytomegalovirus antigens.

In this chain, TRBV11-3 is recombined with TRBJ1-1, and 9 bases in between align with TRBD1. This TCR came from a woman aged 40 to 55 in good health and CMV-seropositive. The specimen was PBMCs. The CDR3 here reads CASSPGTGKPDDTEAFF. In nucleotides, the sequence is TGTGCCAGCAGCCCCGGGACAGGGAAACCGGATGACACTGAAGCTTTCTTT.